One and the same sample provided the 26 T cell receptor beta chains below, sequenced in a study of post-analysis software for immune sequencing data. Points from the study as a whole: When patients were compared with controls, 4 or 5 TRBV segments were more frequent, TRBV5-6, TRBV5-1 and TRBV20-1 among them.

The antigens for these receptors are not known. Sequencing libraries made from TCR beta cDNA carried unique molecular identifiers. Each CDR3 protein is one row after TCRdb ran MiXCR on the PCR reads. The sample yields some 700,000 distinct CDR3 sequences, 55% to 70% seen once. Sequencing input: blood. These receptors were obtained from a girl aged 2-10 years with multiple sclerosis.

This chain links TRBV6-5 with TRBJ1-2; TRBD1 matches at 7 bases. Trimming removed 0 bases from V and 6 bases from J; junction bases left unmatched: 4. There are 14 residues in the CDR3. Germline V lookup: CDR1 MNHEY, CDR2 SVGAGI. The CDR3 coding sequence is TGTGCCAGCAGTTACTCCGAGGGGGCGGATGGCTACACCTTC. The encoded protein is CASSYSEGADGYTF.

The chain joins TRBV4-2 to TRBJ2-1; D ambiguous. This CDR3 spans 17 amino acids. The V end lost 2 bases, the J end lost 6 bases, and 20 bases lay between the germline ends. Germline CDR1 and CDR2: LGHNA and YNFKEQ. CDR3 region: CASSQNAGPESPNEQFF. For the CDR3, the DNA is TGTGCCAGCAGCCAAAATGCTGGCCCTGAATCCCCCAATGAGCAGTTCTTC.

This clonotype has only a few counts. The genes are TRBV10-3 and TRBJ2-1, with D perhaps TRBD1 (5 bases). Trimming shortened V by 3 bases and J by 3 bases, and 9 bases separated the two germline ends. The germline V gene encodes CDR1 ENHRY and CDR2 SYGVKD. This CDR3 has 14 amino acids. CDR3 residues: CAISDRVLYNEQFF. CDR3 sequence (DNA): TGTGCCATCAGTGACAGGGTCCTCTACAATGAGCAGTTCTTC.

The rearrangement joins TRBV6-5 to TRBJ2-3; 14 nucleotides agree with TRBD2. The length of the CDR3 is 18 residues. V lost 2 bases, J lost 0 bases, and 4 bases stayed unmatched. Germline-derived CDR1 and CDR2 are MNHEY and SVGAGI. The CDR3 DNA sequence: TGTGCCAGCAGTTACGCGGGACTAGCGGGGGCGAGCACAGATACGCAGTATTTT. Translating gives CASSYAGLAGASTDTQYF.

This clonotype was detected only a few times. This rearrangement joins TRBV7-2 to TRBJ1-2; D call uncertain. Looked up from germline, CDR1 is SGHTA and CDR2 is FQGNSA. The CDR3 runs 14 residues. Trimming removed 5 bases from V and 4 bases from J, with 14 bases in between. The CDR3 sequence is CASSPPSQRYGYTF. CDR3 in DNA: TGTGCCAGCAGCCCCCCATCGCAGCGCTATGGCTACACCTTC.

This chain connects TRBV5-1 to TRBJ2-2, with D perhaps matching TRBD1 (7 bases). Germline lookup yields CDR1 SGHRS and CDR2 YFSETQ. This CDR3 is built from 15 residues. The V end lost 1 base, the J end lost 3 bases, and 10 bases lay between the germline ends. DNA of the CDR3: TGCGCCAGCAGCTTGCTCAGGGGGGACACCGGGGAGCTGTTTTTT. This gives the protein CASSLLRGDTGELFF.

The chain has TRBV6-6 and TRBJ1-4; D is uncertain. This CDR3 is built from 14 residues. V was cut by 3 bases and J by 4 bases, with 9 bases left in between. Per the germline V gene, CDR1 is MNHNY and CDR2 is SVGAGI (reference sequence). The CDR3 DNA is TGTGCCAGCAGTTATGCCCAGAGTAATGAAAAACTGTTTTTT. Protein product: CASSYAQSNEKLFF.

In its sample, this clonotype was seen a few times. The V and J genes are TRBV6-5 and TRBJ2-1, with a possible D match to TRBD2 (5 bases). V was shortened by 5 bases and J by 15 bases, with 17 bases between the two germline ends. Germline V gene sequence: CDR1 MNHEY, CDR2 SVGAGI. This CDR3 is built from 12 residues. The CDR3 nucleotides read TGTGCCAGCAGTCCTTGGTCGGGGAGACGGTTCTTC. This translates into CASSPWSGRRFF.

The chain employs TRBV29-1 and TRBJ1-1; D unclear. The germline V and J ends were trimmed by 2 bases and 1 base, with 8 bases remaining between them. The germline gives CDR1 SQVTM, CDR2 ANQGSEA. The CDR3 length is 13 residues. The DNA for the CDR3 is TGCAGCGTTGAATGGTGGGCGAACACTGAAGCTTTCTTT. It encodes CSVEWWANTEAFF. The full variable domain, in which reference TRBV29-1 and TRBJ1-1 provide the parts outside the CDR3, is SAVISQKPSRDICQRGTSLTIQCQVDSQVTMMFWYRQQPGQSLTLIATANQGSEATYESGFVIDKFPISRPNLTFSTLTVSNMSPEDSSIYLCSVEWWANTEAFFGQGTRLTVV.

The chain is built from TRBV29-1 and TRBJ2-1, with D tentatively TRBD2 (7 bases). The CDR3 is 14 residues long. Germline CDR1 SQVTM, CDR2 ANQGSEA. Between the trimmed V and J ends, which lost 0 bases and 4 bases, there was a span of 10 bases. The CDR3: CSVEDRGAYNEQFF. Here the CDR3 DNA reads TGCAGCGTTGAAGACCGGGGGGCTTACAATGAGCAGTTCTTC.

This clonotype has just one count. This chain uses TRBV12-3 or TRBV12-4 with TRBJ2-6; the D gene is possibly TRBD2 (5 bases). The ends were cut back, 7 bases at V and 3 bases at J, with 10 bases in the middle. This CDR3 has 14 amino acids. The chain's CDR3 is CASKRGVGANVLTF. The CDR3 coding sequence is TGTGCCAGCAAACGGGGTGTTGGGGCCAACGTCCTGACTTTC.

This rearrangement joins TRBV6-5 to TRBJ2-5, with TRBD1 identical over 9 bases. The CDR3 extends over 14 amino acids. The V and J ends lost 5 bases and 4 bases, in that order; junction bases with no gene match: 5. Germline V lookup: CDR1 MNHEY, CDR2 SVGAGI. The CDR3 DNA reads TGTGCCAGCAGTACGGGACAGGGAAGAGAGACCCAGTACTTC. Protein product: CASSTGQGRETQYF.

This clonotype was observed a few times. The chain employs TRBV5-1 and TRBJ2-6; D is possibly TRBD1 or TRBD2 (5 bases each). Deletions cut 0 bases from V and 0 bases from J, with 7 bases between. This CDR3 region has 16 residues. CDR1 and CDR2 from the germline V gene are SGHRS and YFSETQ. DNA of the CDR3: TGCGCCAGCAGCTTGGAGAGGGGCTCTGGGGCCAACGTCCTGACTTTC. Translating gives CASSLERGSGANVLTF.

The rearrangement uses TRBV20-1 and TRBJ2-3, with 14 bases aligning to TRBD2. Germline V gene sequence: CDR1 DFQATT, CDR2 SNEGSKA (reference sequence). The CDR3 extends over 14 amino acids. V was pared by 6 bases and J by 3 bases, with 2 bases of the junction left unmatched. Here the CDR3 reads CSARTSGGTDTQYF. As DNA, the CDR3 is TGCAGTGCCCGGACTAGCGGGGGGACAGATACGCAGTATTTT.

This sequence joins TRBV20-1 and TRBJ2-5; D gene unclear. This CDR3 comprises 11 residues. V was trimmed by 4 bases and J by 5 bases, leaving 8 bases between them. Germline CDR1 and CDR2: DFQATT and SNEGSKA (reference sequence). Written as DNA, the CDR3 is TGCAGTGCTAAATATCGCGAGACCCAGTACTTC. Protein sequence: CSAKYRETQYF.

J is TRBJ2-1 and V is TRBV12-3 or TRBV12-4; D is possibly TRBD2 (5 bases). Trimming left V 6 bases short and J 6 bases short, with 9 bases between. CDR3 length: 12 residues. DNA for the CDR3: TGTGCCAGCAGACGCGGGCCCAATGAGCAGTTCTTC. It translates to CASRRGPNEQFF.

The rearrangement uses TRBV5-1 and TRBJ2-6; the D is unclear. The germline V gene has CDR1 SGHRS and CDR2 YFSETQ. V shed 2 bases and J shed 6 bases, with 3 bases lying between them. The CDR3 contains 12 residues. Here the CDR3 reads CASSFEANVLTF. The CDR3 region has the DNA TGCGCCAGCAGCTTCGAGGCCAACGTCCTGACTTTC. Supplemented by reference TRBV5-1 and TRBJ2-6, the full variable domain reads KAGVTQTPRYLIKTRGQQVTLSCSPISGHRSVSWYQQTPGQGLQFLFEYFSETQRNKGNFPGRFSGRQFSNSRSEMNVSTLELGDSALYLCASSFEANVLTFGAGSRLTVL.

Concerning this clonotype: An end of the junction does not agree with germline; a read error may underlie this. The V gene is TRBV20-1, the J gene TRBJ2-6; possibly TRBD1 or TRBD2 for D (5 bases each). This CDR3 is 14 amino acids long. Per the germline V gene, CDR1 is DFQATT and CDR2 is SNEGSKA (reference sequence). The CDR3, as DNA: TGCAGTGCTGCGAGGGGCGCTGGGGCCAACGTCCGGACTTTC. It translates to CSAARGAGANVRTF.

CDR3 residues: CASSPLQAGTGGAEQYF. The CDR3 coding sequence is TGTGCCAGCAGCCCACTACAAGCGGGGACAGGGGGCGCCGAGCAGTACTTC. The chain has TRBV13 and TRBJ2-7, with 12 bases identical to TRBD1. J lost 6 bases, V lost 5 bases, and 14 bases had no gene match. CDR3 length equals 17 residues. The germline gives CDR1 PRHDT, CDR2 FYEKMQ (reference sequence).

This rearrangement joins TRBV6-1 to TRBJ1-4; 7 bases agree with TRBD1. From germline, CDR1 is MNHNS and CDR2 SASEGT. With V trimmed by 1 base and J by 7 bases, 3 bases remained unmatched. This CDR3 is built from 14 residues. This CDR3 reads CASSEGDSSEKLFF. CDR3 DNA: TGTGCCAGCAGTGAAGGGGACAGTAGTGAAAAACTGTTTTTT.

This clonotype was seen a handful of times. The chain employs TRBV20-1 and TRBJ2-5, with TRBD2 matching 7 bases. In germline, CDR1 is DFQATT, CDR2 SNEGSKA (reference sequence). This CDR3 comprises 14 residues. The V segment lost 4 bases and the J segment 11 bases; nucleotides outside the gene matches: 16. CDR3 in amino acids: CSATPLRGEYEQYF. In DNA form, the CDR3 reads TGCAGTGCTACCCCCTTACGGGGGGAGTATGAGCAGTACTTC.

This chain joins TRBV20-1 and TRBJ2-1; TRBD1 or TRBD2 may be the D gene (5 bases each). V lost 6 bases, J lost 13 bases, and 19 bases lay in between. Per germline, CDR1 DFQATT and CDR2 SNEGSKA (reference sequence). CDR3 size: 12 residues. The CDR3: CSAPGAHPGQFF. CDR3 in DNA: TGCAGTGCCCCCGGGGCGCACCCAGGTCAGTTCTTC.

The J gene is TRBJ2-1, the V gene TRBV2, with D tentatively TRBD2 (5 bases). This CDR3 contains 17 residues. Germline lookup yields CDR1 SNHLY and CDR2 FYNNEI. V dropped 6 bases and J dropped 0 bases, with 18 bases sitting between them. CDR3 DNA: TGTGCCAGCAGGGACTTATCTAGGACGAGCTCCTACAATGAGCAGTTCTTC. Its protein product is CASRDLSRTSSYNEQFF. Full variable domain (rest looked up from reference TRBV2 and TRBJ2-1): EPEVTQTPSHQVTQMGQEVILRCVPISNHLYFYWYRQILGQKVEFLVSFYNNEISEKSEIFDDQFSVERPDGSNFTLKIRSTKLEDSAMYFCASRDLSRTSSYNEQFFGPGTRLTVL.

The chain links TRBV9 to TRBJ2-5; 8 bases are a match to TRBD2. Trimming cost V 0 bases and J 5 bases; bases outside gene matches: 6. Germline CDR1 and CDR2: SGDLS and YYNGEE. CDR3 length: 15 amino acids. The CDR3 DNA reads TGTGCCAGCAGCGTAGCGGCGGGAGGCAGGGAGACCCAGTACTTC. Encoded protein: CASSVAAGGRETQYF. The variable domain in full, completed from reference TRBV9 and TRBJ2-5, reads DSGVTQTPKHLITATGQRVTLRCSPRSGDLSVYWYQQSLDQGLQFLIQYYNGEERAKGNILERFSAQQFPDLHSELNLSSLELGDSALYFCASSVAAGGRETQYFGPGTRLLVL.

The CDR3, as DNA: TGTGCCAGCAGCGTAGGAGGGGGGGGTCACCAAGAGACCCAGTACTTC. As protein: CASSVGGGGHQETQYF. The gene calls are TRBV9 and TRBJ2-5, with D possibly TRBD2 on 7 matching bases. Trimming shortened V by 0 bases and J by 0 bases, and 12 bases separated the two germline ends. Germline assignment: CDR1 SGDLS and CDR2 YYNGEE. This CDR3 has 16 residues.

The CDR3 sequence: CSAQGWGGYTF. DNA for the CDR3: TGCAGTGCCCAGGGCTGGGGTGGCTACACCTTC. The chain joins TRBV20-1 to TRBJ1-2, with a possible D match to TRBD1 (5 bases). The CDR3 is made up of 11 amino acids. V dropped 6 bases and J dropped 7 bases, with 12 bases sitting between them. CDR1 DFQATT and CDR2 SNEGSKA come from the germline V gene (reference sequence).